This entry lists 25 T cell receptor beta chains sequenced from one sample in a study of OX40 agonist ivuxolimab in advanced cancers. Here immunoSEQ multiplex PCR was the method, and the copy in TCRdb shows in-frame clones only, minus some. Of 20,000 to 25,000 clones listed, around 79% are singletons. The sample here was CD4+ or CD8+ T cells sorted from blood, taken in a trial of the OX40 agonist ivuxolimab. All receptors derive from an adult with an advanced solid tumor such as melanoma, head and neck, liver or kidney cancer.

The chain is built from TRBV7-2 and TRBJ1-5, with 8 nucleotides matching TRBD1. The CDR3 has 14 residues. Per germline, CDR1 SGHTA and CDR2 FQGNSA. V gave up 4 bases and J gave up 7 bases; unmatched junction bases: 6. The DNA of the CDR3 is TGTGCCAGCAGCTCGACAGGGGCCAGCCAGCCCCAGCATTTT. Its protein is CASSSTGASQPQHF.

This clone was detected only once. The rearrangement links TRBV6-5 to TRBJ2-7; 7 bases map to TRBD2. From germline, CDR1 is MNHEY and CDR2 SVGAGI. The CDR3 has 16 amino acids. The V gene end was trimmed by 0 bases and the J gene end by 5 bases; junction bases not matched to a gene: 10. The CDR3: CASSYSIGAGADEQYF. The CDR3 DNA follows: TGTGCCAGCAGTTACTCGATCGGGGCGGGAGCGGACGAGCAGTACTTC.

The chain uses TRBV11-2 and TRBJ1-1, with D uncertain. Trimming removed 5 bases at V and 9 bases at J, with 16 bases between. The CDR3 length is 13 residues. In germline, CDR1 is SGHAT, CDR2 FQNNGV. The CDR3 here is CASSISDTYKAFF. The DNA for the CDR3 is TGTGCCAGCAGCATCTCAGATACCTACAAAGCTTTCTTT.

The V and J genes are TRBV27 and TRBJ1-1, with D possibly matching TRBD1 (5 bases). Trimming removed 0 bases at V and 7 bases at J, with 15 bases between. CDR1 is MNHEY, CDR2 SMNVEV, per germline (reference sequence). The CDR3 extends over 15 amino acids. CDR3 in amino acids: CASSLSSGRNREAFF. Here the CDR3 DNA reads TGTGCCAGCAGTTTATCGTCGGGGCGGAATCGTGAAGCTTTCTTT.

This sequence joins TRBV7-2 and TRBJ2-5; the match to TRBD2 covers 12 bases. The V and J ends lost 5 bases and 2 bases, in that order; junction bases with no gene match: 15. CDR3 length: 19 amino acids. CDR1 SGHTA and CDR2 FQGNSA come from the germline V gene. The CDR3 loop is CASSEPSGRAGSWQETQYF. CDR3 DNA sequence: TGTGCCAGCAGCGAACCTAGCGGGAGGGCCGGTTCCTGGCAAGAGACCCAGTACTTC. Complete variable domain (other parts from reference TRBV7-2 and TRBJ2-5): GAGVSQSPSNKVTEKGKDVELRCDPISGHTALYWYRQSLGQGLEFLIYFQGNSAPDKSGLPSDRFSAERTGGSVSTLTIQRTQQEDSAVYLCASSEPSGRAGSWQETQYFGPGTRLLVL.

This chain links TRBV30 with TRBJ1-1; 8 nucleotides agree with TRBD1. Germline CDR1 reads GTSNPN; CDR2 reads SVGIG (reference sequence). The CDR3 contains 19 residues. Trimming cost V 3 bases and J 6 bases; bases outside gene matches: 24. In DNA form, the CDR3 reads TGTGCCTGGAGGAAAAGGGGTAGAGGGTTCGCCAGGGGGCAAGCTGAAGCTTTCTTT. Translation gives CAWRKRGRGFARGQAEAFF.

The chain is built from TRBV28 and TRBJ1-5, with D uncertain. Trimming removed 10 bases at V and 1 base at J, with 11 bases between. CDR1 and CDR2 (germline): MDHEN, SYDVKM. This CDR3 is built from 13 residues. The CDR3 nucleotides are TGTGCCATTACCCCGGGGAGCAATCAGCCCCAGCATTTT. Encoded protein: CAITPGSNQPQHF.

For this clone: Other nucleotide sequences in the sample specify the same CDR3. CDR3 amino acids: CASSVDPPDTQYF. As DNA, the CDR3 is TGTGCCAGCAGCGTAGATCCCCCAGATACGCAGTATTTT. This sequence joins TRBV9 and TRBJ2-3; no clear D. CDR3 size: 13 residues. Germline CDR1 SGDLS, CDR2 YYNGEE. The germline V and J ends were trimmed by 0 bases and 4 bases, with 6 bases remaining between them.

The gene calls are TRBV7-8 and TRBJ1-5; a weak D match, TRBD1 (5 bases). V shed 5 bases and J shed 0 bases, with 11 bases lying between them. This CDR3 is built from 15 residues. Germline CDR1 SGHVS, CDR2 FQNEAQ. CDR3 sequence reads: CASSTGTDSNQPQHF. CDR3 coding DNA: TGTGCCAGCAGCACCGGGACGGATAGCAATCAGCCCCAGCATTTT.

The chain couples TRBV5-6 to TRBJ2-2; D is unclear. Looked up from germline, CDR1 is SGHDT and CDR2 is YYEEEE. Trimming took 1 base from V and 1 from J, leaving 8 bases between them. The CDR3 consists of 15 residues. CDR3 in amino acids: CASSLSLRNTGELFF. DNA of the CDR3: TGTGCCAGCAGCTTGTCACTCCGGAACACCGGGGAGCTGTTTTTT.

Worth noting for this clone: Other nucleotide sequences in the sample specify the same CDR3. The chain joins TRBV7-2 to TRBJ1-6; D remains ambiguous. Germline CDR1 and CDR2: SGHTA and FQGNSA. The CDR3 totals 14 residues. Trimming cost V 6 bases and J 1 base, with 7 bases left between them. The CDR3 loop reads CASRARSYNSPLHF. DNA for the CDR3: TGTGCCAGCAGGGCCAGGTCCTATAATTCACCCCTCCACTTT.

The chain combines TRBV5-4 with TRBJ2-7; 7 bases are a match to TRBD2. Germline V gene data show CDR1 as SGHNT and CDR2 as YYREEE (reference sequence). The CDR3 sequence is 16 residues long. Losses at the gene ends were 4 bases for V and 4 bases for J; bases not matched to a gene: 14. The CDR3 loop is CASSQKFSGEGYEQYF. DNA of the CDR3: TGTGCCAGCAGCCAAAAGTTCAGCGGGGAGGGTTACGAGCAGTACTTC.

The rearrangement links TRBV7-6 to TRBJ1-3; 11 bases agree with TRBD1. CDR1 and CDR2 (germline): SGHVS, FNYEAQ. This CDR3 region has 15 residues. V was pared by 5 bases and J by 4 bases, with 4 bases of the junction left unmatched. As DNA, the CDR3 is TGTGCCAGCAGCACGGGACAGGGGGAAGGAAACACCATATATTTT. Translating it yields CASSTGQGEGNTIYF.

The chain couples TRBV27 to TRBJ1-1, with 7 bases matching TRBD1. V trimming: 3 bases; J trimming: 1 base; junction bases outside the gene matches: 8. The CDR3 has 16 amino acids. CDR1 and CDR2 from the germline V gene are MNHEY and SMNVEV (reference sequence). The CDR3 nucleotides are TGTGCCAGCAGTTTTATTCCGGGACAGAGGAACACTGAAGCTTTCTTT. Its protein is CASSFIPGQRNTEAFF.

The DNA for the CDR3 is TGTGCCAGCAGTTACTCGAGACGTCCGGGGATCGATGAGCAGTTCTTC. Translation: CASSYSRRPGIDEQFF. V is TRBV6-5 and J is TRBJ2-1; a weak D match, TRBD2 (5 bases). CDR3 length equals 16 residues. V lost 0 bases to trimming and J lost 8 bases, with 17 bases between them. Germline V lookup: CDR1 MNHEY, CDR2 SVGAGI.

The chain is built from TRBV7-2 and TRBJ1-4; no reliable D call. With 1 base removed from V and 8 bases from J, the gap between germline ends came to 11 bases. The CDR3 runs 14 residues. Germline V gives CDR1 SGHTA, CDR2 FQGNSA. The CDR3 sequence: CASSLEGAGEKLFF. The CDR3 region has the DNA TGTGCCAGCAGCTTAGAGGGCGCAGGAGAAAAACTGTTTTTT.

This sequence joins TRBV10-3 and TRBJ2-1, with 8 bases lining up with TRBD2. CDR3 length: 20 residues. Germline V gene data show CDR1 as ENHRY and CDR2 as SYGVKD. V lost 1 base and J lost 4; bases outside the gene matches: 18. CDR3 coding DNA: TGTGCCATCAGTGAGTTATGGTGGGCGGGAGGTTGGTATTCGTACAATGAGCAGTTCTTC. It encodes CAISELWWAGGWYSYNEQFF.

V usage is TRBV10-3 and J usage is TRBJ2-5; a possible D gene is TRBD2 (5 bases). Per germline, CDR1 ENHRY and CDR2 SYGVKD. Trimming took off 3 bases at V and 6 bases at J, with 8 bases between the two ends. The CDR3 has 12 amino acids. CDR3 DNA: TGTGCCATCAGTGACCGGGGTCAGACCCAGTACTTC. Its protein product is CAISDRGQTQYF.

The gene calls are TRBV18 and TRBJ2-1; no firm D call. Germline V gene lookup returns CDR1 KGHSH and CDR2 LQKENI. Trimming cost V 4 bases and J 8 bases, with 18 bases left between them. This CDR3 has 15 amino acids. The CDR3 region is CASSLPTRDAHEQFF. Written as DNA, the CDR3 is TGTGCCAGCTCACTGCCCACCCGAGACGCTCATGAGCAGTTCTTC.

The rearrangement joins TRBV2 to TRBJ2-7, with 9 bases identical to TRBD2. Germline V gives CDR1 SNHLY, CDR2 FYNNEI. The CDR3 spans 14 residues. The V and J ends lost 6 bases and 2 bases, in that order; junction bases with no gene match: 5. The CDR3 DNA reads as TGTGCCAGCAGCTTAGCGGGAGCCACCTACGAGCAGTACTTC. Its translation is CASSLAGATYEQYF.

The CDR3 spells CASFGGGFTEAFF. The CDR3 DNA follows: TGCGCCAGCTTCGGGGGGGGATTCACTGAAGCTTTCTTT. The rearrangement uses TRBV10-2 and TRBJ1-1, with D tentatively TRBD1 (5 bases). CDR1 is WSHSY and CDR2 is SAAADI in the germline V gene. The CDR3 has 13 amino acids. V lost 8 bases to trimming and J lost 4 bases, with 14 bases between them.

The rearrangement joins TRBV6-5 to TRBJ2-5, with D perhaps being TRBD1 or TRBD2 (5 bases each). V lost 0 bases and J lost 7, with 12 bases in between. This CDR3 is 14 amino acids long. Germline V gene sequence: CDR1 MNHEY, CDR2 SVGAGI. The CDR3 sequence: CASSYSRGEGTQYF. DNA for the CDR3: TGTGCCAGCAGTTACTCAAGGGGAGAGGGGACCCAGTACTTC.

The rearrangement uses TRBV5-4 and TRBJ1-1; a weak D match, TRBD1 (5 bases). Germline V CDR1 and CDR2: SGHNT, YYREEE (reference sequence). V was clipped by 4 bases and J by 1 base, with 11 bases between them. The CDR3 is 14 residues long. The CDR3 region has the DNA TGTGCCAGCAGCCAAGGTGGGGGGAACACTGAAGCTTTCTTT. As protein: CASSQGGGNTEAFF.

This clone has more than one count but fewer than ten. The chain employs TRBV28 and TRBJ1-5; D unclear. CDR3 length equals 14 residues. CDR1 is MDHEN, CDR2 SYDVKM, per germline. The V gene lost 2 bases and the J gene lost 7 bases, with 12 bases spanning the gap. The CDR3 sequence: CASSLPGREQPQHF. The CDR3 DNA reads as TGTGCCAGCAGTTTACCTGGGCGTGAACAGCCCCAGCATTTT.

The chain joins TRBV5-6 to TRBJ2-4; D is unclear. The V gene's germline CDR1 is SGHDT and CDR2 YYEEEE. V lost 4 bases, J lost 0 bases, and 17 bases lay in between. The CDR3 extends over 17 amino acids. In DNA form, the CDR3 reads TGTGCCAGCAGCCCCTTTAATTCTAAGGAAGCCAAAAACATTCAGTACTTC. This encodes CASSPFNSKEAKNIQYF.